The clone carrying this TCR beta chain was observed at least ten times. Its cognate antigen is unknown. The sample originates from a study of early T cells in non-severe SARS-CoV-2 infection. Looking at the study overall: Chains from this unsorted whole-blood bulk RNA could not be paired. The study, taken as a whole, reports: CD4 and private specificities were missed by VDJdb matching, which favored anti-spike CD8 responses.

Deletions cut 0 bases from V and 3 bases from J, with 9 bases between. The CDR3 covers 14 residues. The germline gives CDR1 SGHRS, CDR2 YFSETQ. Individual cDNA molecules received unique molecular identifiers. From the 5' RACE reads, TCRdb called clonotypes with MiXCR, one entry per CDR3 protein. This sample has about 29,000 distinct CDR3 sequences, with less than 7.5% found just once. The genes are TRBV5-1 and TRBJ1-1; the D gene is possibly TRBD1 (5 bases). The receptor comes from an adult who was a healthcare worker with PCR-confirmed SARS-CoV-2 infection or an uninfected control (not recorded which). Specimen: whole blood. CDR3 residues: CASSLVRADTEAFF. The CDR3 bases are TGCGCCAGCAGCTTGGTCAGGGCGGACACTGAAGCTTTCTTT.